The 14 T cell receptor beta chains given below trace back to one sample, sequenced in a study of shared clonotypes between healthy human individuals. CD45RO-negative CD8 cells positively selected for CCR7 made up the naive population, which excluded terminally differentiated effector memory CD45RA+ cells. The method was immunoSEQ multiplex PCR; TCRdb's version includes in-frame clones alone and lacks a portion of them. This table holds roughly 2,000,000 clones, just over 90% found once. The sequenced sample was naive CD8+ T cells from PBMCs. The receptors stem from a man aged 18 to 35 in good health. Some clones in this sample may be carry-over from other donors' samples.

V gene TRBV13 combines with J gene TRBJ2-1; TRBD2 matches at 14 bases. Germline V gene sequence: CDR1 PRHDT, CDR2 FYEKMQ (reference sequence). CDR3 size: 20 residues. V gave up 5 bases and J gave up 0 bases; unmatched junction bases: 12. The chain's CDR3 is CASSPDGTSGRLLSYNEQFF. CDR3 nucleotides: TGTGCCAGCAGCCCAGATGGGACTAGCGGGAGATTGCTCTCCTACAATGAGCAGTTCTTC.

A note on this clone: This sample also contains other DNA sequences that code for the same CDR3. J is TRBJ2-1 and V is TRBV4-1; 8 bases match TRBD1. This CDR3 is built from 16 residues. From germline, CDR1 is MGHRA and CDR2 YSYEKL. V shed 1 base, J shed 0 bases, and the junction held 2 bases outside the gene matches. CDR3: CASSQAGGSSYNEQFF. CDR3 coding DNA: TGCGCCAGCAGCCAAGCAGGGGGCAGCTCCTACAATGAGCAGTTCTTC.

Comments on this clone: The same CDR3 arises from other DNA sequences in this sample as well. The rearrangement joins TRBV27 to TRBJ2-1; perhaps D is TRBD1 or TRBD2 (5 bases each). The CDR3 consists of 14 residues. Trimming cost V 4 bases and J 1 base, with 8 bases left between them. Germline CDR1 MNHEY, CDR2 SMNVEV (reference sequence). Here the CDR3 reads CASSWGSSYNEQFF. In DNA, the CDR3 is TGTGCCAGCAGTTGGGGGAGTTCCTACAATGAGCAGTTCTTC.

The CDR3 DNA sequence: TGTGCCAGCAGTTACTCCACCACGAGGGGGCACAATGAGCAGTTCTTC. This translates into CASSYSTTRGHNEQFF. The rearrangement links TRBV6-5 to TRBJ2-1; 7 nucleotides align to TRBD1. Germline V lookup: CDR1 MNHEY, CDR2 SVGAGI. V gave up 0 bases and J gave up 5 bases; unmatched junction bases: 7. The CDR3 is made up of 16 amino acids.

The genes are TRBV2 and TRBJ2-1, with TRBD2 matching over 7 bases. V lost 0 bases to trimming and J lost 15 bases; unmatched junction nucleotides: 20. Germline CDR1 reads SNHLY; CDR2 reads FYNNEI. This CDR3 has 17 amino acids. CDR3 in amino acids: CASSEALRRGLAVRPFF. The CDR3 DNA reads as TGTGCCAGCAGTGAAGCGCTTAGGAGGGGCCTAGCGGTCCGCCCGTTCTTC.

The chain employs TRBV5-4 and TRBJ2-1; D gene unclear. The CDR3 is 13 amino acids. V was pared by 0 bases and J by 8 bases, with 9 bases between. From germline, CDR1 is SGHNT and CDR2 YYREEE (reference sequence). The CDR3 sequence: CASSLGWLDEQFF. The CDR3 region has the DNA TGTGCCAGCAGCTTGGGCTGGCTCGATGAGCAGTTCTTC.

V usage is TRBV27 and J usage is TRBJ1-2; tentatively, D is TRBD1 (6 bases). Germline V gene lookup returns CDR1 MNHEY and CDR2 SMNVEV (reference sequence). The V end was cut by 5 bases, the J end by 7 bases, with 20 bases between. This CDR3 comprises 15 residues. CDR3 nucleotide sequence: TGTGCCAGCAGTGCCCACCACAGGGCCACGGGTGGCTACACCTTC. It codes for CASSAHHRATGGYTF.

The chain links TRBV7-9 to TRBJ1-2; unclear D gene. V was shortened by 1 base and J by 7 bases, with 10 bases between the two germline ends. CDR3 length equals 13 residues. Germline V gene lookup returns CDR1 SEHNR and CDR2 FQNEAQ (reference sequence). The CDR3 spells CASSLDRAGGYTF. In DNA form, the CDR3 reads TGTGCCAGCAGCTTAGACCGCGCCGGTGGCTACACCTTC.

As concerns this clone: This CDR3 is also generated by other DNA sequences in the sample. The rearrangement uses TRBV27 and TRBJ2-7; maybe TRBD2 (6 bases). Germline V lookup: CDR1 MNHEY, CDR2 SMNVEV (reference sequence). V dropped 4 bases and J dropped 2 bases, with 9 bases sitting between them. The CDR3 consists of 13 residues. As DNA, the CDR3 is TGTGCCAGCAGTTGGTCGGGGGCCTACGAGCAGTACTTC. Protein product: CASSWSGAYEQYF.

The CDR3 region is CASSPGLAGDNEQYF. The DNA for the CDR3 is TGTGCCAGCAGCCCGGGACTAGCGGGAGACAACGAGCAGTACTTC. The rearrangement uses TRBV13 and TRBJ2-7, with 14 bases matching TRBD2. There are 15 residues in the CDR3. Germline lookup yields CDR1 PRHDT and CDR2 FYEKMQ (reference sequence). With 5 bases clipped from V and 5 bases from J, the junction kept 5 bases outside the gene matches.

This clone occurred a few times. CDR3 protein: CAWTDWQNTEAFF. In DNA form, the CDR3 reads TGTGCCTGGACTGATTGGCAGAACACTGAAGCTTTCTTT. This rearrangement joins TRBV30 to TRBJ1-1, with D hard to call. CDR3 length: 13 residues. Germline loops: CDR1 GTSNPN, CDR2 SVGIG (reference sequence). Trimming left V 4 bases short and J 1 base short, with 10 bases between. The whole variable domain, remainder taken from reference TRBV30 and TRBJ1-1, is SQTIHQWPATLVQPVGSPLSLECTVEGTSNPNLYWYRQAAGRGLQLLFYSVGIGQISSEVPQNLSASRPQDRQFILSSKKLLLSDSGFYLCAWTDWQNTEAFFGQGTRLTVV.

The chain has TRBV21-1 and TRBJ2-1; the table's D gene call, TRBD2, was not cross checked with the DNA. TRBV21-1 represents a pseudogene. The CDR3 totals 16 residues. CDR3 loop: CASSHRTSGYYNEQFF. In DNA, the CDR3 is TGTGCCAGCAGCCACCGGACTAGCGGGTACTACAATGAGCAGTTCTTC.

V usage is TRBV13 and J usage is TRBJ2-5; 8 bases agree with TRBD2. The CDR3 covers 16 residues. Trimming at V came to 5 bases and at J to 5 bases, leaving 13 bases not matched to a gene. CDR1 PRHDT and CDR2 FYEKMQ come from the germline V gene (reference sequence). CDR3 DNA sequence: TGTGCCAGCAGCCCCCGGGGAGCGGGAGTGAGGGAGACCCAGTACTTC. This translates into CASSPRGAGVRETQYF.

The chain couples TRBV7-6 to TRBJ1-4; TRBD1 might be the D (6 bases). V was cut by 3 bases and J by 4 bases, with 21 bases left in between. Germline CDR1 reads SGHVS; CDR2 reads FNYEAQ. The length of the CDR3 is 18 residues. CDR3 sequence: CASSFLSASDSGNEKLFF. CDR3 nucleotides: TGTGCCAGCAGCTTCCTTTCCGCTTCGGACAGCGGTAATGAAAAACTGTTTTTT.